The 21 T cell receptor beta chains presented below share a single source sample, sequenced in a study of T cells in Graves' hyperthyroidism and ophthalmopathy. Regions amplified from RNA transcripts were the TCR beta CDR3 regions. An initial round of RT-PCR targeting the TCR CDR3 relied on the HTBI primer set. TCRdb re-called the multiplex PCR reads with MiXCR, one entry per CDR3 protein. In the table there are under 750,000 distinct CDR3 sequences, around 20% of which are singletons. Sequences were obtained from blood. These TCRs come from a woman aged 50 to 65 with Graves' hyperthyroidism that later progressed to Graves' ophthalmopathy.

CDR3 DNA sequence: TGTGCCACCAACCCCCCGGACAGGGGGTACGAGCAGTACTTC. Translating gives CATNPPDRGYEQYF. The chain carries TRBV6-1 and TRBJ2-7; 10 nucleotides agree with TRBD1. V was clipped by 10 bases and J by 4 bases; unmatched bases: 10. Germline V gene sequence: CDR1 MNHNS, CDR2 SASEGT. The CDR3 is 14 amino acids.

The rearrangement joins TRBV24-1 to TRBJ1-2; D unresolved. CDR1 and CDR2 (germline): KGHDR, SFDVKD. Trimming took 4 bases from V and 2 from J, leaving 10 bases between them. The CDR3 contains 14 residues. CDR3 sequence (DNA): TGTGCCACCAGTGACTTGGACGGGAACTATGGCTACACCTTC. Protein: CATSDLDGNYGYTF.

This clonotype showed up many times. The chain couples TRBV18 to TRBJ1-6; 10 bases fit TRBD1. CDR3 length: 14 amino acids. Germline CDR1 is KGHSH and CDR2 is LQKENI. With 2 bases clipped from V and 11 bases from J, the junction kept 3 bases outside the gene matches. CDR3 sequence (DNA): TGTGCCAGCTCACCAGGGACAGGGGTACCACCCCTCCACTTT. Translating it yields CASSPGTGVPPLHF.

This clonotype was seen many times. This chain links TRBV20-1 with TRBJ2-7; D unresolved. Germline CDR1 DFQATT, CDR2 SNEGSKA (reference sequence). This CDR3 has 15 residues. Trimming removed 1 base at V and 0 bases at J, with 13 bases between. The CDR3 bases are TGCAGTGCTAGAGGTTGGAACGGCCGCTCCTACGAGCAGTACTTC. Translation: CSARGWNGRSYEQYF.

V gene TRBV20-1 combines with J gene TRBJ2-7; tentatively, D is TRBD1 or TRBD2 (5 bases each). V lost 3 bases and J lost 0, with 9 bases in between. Germline CDR1 and CDR2: DFQATT and SNEGSKA (reference sequence). This CDR3 contains 13 residues. The CDR3 spells CSASVGVSYEQYF. CDR3 DNA: TGCAGTGCTAGTGTGGGGGTCTCCTACGAGCAGTACTTC.

The table lists this clonotype with many counts. V usage is TRBV20-1 and J usage is TRBJ1-6; 7 bases align to TRBD1. This CDR3 comprises 13 residues. J lost 8 bases, V lost 3 bases, and 4 bases had no gene match. The germline V gene has CDR1 DFQATT and CDR2 SNEGSKA (reference sequence). This CDR3 reads CSARTGLYSPLHF. CDR3 nucleotides: TGCAGTGCTAGGACAGGGCTTTATTCACCCCTCCACTTT.

In its sample, this clonotype was seen many times. The genes are TRBV3-1 and TRBJ2-3; D is unresolved. CDR3 length equals 16 residues. Trimming removed 3 bases from V and 0 bases from J, with 13 bases in between. Germline lookup yields CDR1 LGHDT and CDR2 YNNKEL (reference sequence). CDR3 bases: TGTGCCAGCAGCCATTACCATTCGACTAGCACAGATACGCAGTATTTT. Encoded protein: CASSHYHSTSTDTQYF.

This clonotype has a count of ten or more. The CDR3 DNA reads TGCGCCAGCAGCCTTGGAGGGGGGACAGGTGATGGCTACACCTTC. Residues: CASSLGGGTGDGYTF. The chain carries TRBV5-1 and TRBJ1-2, with 8 bases lining up with TRBD1. The germline CDR1 and CDR2 sequences are SGHRS and YFSETQ. The CDR3 contains 15 residues. V was pared by 4 bases and J by 6 bases, with 11 bases of the junction left unmatched.

This chain joins TRBV19 and TRBJ2-7, with D perhaps matching TRBD1 (5 bases). Trimming removed 0 bases at V and 8 bases at J, with 14 bases between. Germline V CDR1 and CDR2: LNHDA, SQIVND (reference sequence). The length of the CDR3 is 14 residues. The CDR3: CASSIDQGAGKQYF. DNA for the CDR3: TGTGCCAGTAGTATAGATCAAGGGGCTGGCAAGCAGTACTTC.

This clonotype was seen a handful of times. V usage is TRBV9 and J usage is TRBJ2-1; 7 positions match TRBD2. CDR1 and CDR2 (germline): SGDLS, YYNGEE. The V segment lost 4 bases and the J segment 4 bases; nucleotides outside the gene matches: 8. The CDR3 consists of 15 residues. CDR3 sequence reads: CASSPMGGGYNEQFF. CDR3 sequence (DNA): TGTGCCAGCAGCCCGATGGGGGGGGGTTACAATGAGCAGTTCTTC.

The chain recombines TRBV5-1 with TRBJ1-2; TRBD1 aligns across 7 bases. V was pared by 0 bases and J by 4 bases, with 6 bases of the junction left unmatched. The germline V gene encodes CDR1 SGHRS and CDR2 YFSETQ. The CDR3 is 15 amino acids. The DNA for the CDR3 is TGCGCCAGCAGCTTGGAGGCAGGGGGTGGCTATGGCTACACCTTC. This translates into CASSLEAGGGYGYTF.

There are a few counts of this clonotype. V is TRBV6-5 and J is TRBJ1-6; 7 positions agree with TRBD1. The germline CDR1 and CDR2 sequences are MNHEY and SVGAGI. Unmatched junction bases numbered 2, after V lost 6 bases and J lost 9 bases. The CDR3 runs to 12 residues. The CDR3 DNA follows: TGTGCCAGCAGGCACAGGGGTTCACCCCTCCACTTT. Encoded protein: CASRHRGSPLHF.

This clonotype was detected a few times. The CDR3 DNA is TGTGCCACCAGCACCGGGACAGGGGAAGAGCAGTACTTC. As protein: CATSTGTGEEQYF. The chain combines TRBV10-3 with TRBJ2-7; 10 bases agree with TRBD1. Losses at the gene ends were 10 bases for V and 7 bases for J; bases not matched to a gene: 10. Germline V gene sequence: CDR1 ENHRY, CDR2 SYGVKD. This CDR3 has 13 amino acids.

This clonotype appeared many times. One end of the junction does not line up with germline, which may come from a read error. V gene TRBV20-1 combines with J gene TRBJ1-6, with 7 bases matching TRBD1. The germline CDR1 and CDR2 sequences are DFQATT and SNEGSKA (reference sequence). The CDR3 is made up of 12 amino acids. CDR3 DNA: TGCAGTGCTGGAGACAGGGATTCACCCCTCCACTTT. Its protein product is CSAGDRDSPLHF.

V and J are TRBV7-9 and TRBJ2-3, with D unresolved. The germline CDR1 and CDR2 sequences are SEHNR and FQNEAQ (reference sequence). This CDR3 is 11 amino acids long. V was clipped by 8 bases and J by 4 bases, with 7 bases between them. The CDR3 DNA follows: TGTGCCAGCCAGCGCGCAGATACGCAGTATTTT. Its translation: CASQRADTQYF.

This clonotype was seen only a few times. The CDR3 DNA is TGTGCCAGCAGTTCTGGACAGGGAAAGTCGTACGAGCAGTACTTC. Encoded protein: CASSSGQGKSYEQYF. This chain connects TRBV27 to TRBJ2-7, with 8 positions matching TRBD1. The germline V gene encodes CDR1 MNHEY and CDR2 SMNVEV (reference sequence). The V and J ends lost 4 bases and 4 bases, in that order; junction bases with no gene match: 9. This CDR3 has 15 amino acids.

This clonotype was observed a handful of times. The chain combines TRBV6-6 with TRBJ1-1; D is ambiguous. The CDR3 runs to 14 residues. In germline, CDR1 is MNHNY, CDR2 SVGAGI (reference sequence). V dropped 0 bases and J dropped 5 bases, with 10 bases sitting between them. The CDR3 bases are TGTGCCAGCAGTTACTCGCGTCAGGATACTGAAGCTTTCTTT. Translation: CASSYSRQDTEAFF.

This clonotype was detected many times. The gene calls are TRBV29-1 and TRBJ1-1; 9 positions match TRBD1. Trimming cost V 7 bases and J 5 bases; bases outside gene matches: 8. Germline CDR1 SQVTM, CDR2 ANQGSEA. The CDR3 extends over 13 amino acids. The CDR3 loop reads CSGVQGAWTEAFF. CDR3 nucleotide sequence: TGCAGCGGTGTACAGGGGGCTTGGACTGAAGCTTTCTTT.

V gene TRBV3-1 combines with J gene TRBJ1-3; tentatively, D is TRBD1 (5 bases). CDR1 and CDR2 (germline): LGHDT, YNNKEL (reference sequence). The CDR3 contains 15 residues. V lost 1 base, J lost 4 bases, and 11 bases lay in between. The CDR3, as DNA: TGTGCCAGCAGCCAAGCTGGGGGACGCGGAAACACCATATATTTT. Its translation is CASSQAGGRGNTIYF.

J is TRBJ1-5 and V is TRBV29-1; 9 bases fit TRBD1. Germline V CDR1 and CDR2: SQVTM, ANQGSEA. V shed 5 bases and J 5 bases; nucleotides not matched to a gene: 4. The CDR3 consists of 13 residues. CDR3 loop: CSVRQGGDQPQHF. CDR3 nucleotides: TGCAGCGTTAGACAGGGGGGTGATCAGCCCCAGCATTTT.

The J gene is TRBJ2-3, the V gene TRBV7-8, with D uncertain. The CDR3 has 13 amino acids. Trimming removed 5 bases at V and 5 bases at J, with 11 bases between. Germline CDR1 and CDR2: SGHVS and FQNEAQ. CDR3 in DNA: TGTGCCAGCAGCCGGCAGGTTGTAGATACGCAGTATTTT. The encoded protein is CASSRQVVDTQYF.